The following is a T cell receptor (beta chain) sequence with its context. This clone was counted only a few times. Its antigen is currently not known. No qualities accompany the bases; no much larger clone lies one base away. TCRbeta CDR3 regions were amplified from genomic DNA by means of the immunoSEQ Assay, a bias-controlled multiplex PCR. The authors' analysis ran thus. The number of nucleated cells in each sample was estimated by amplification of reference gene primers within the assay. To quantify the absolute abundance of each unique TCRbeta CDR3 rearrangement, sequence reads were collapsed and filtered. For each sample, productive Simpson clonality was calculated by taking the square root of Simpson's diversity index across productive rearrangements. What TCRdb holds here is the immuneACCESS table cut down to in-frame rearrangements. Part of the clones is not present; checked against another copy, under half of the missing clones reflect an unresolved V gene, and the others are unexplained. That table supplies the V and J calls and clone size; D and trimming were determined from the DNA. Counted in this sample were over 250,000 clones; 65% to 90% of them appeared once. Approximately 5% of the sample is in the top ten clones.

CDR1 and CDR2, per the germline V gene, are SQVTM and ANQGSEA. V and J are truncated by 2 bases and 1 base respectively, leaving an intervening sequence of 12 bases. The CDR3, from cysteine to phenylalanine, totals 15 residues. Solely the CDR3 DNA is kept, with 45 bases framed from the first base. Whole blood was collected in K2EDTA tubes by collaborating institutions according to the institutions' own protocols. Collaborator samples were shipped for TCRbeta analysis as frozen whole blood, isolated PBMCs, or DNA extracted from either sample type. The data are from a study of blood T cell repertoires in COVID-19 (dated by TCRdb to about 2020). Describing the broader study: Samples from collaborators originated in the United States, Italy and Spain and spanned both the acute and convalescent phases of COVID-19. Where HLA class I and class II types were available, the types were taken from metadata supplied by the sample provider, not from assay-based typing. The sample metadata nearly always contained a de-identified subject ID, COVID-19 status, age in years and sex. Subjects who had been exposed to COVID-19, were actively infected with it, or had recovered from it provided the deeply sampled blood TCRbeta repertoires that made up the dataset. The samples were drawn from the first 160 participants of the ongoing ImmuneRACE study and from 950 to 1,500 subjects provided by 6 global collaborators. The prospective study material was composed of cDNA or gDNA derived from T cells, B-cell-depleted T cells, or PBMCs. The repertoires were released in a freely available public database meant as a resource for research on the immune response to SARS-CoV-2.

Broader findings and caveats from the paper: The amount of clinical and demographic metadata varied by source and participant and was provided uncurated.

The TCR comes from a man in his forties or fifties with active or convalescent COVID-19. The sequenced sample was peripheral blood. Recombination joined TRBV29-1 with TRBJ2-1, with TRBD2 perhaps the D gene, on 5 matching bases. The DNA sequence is TGCAGCGTTGAAACGGGATCCAAATCCTACAATGAGCAGTTCTTC. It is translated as CSVETGSKSYNEQFF.